The clone carrying this T cell receptor (beta chain) was counted a few times. TCR beta rearrangements were amplified from peripheral blood genomic DNA. TRB rearrangements spanning V, D and J were amplified using mixed TRB-A/B primers. A single record per CDR3 protein comes from TCRdb applying MiXCR to the multiplex PCR reads. Here the sample spans some 9,900 distinct CDR3 sequences, roughly 30% being singletons. This record comes from a study of T cell repertoires in aging, cancer and after chemotherapy. V lost 4 bases and J lost 8, with 15 bases in between. Germline lookup yields CDR1 SGHTA and CDR2 FQGTGA. CDR3 length: 14 residues.

The TCR was taken from a human donor in good health. The chain employs TRBV7-3 and TRBJ2-1; no firm D call. Sequencing was performed on blood. The CDR3 sequence is CASSSRAGIDEQFF. CDR3 DNA sequence: TGTGCCAGCAGCTCGCGCGCCGGTATCGATGAGCAGTTCTTC.